The clone carrying this T cell receptor beta chain was seen at least ten times. Its matching antigen is unknown. The source of the sample is a study of CD8+ T cells in alopecia areata. Whole-study context: After 6 to 18 months of tofacitinib, follow-up continued 6 months off drug. General study points: Elevated clonality characterized lesional scalp relative to normal scalp, particularly in alopecia totalis/universalis.

RNA, once extracted, was reverse transcribed into cDNA for use as the sequencing template. Repertoires were generated with immunoSEQ multiplex PCR, while TCRdb's copy carries only in-frame clones and drops some. The table lists 65,000 to 75,000 clones, approximately 46% of them singletons. Germline lookup yields CDR1 LGHNA and CDR2 YSLEER. CDR3 length: 16 amino acids. The V gene lost 0 bases and the J gene lost 3 bases, with 9 bases spanning the gap. This chain connects TRBV4-3 to TRBJ2-6, with D perhaps matching TRBD1 or TRBD2 (5 bases each). This specimen was CD8+ T cells sorted from blood, taken at week 0. The clonotype originates from a human donor with alopecia areata. The CDR3 sequence: CASSQEEGLGANVLTF. CDR3 coding DNA: TGCGCCAGCAGCCAAGAAGAGGGGCTTGGGGCCAACGTCCTGACTTTC.